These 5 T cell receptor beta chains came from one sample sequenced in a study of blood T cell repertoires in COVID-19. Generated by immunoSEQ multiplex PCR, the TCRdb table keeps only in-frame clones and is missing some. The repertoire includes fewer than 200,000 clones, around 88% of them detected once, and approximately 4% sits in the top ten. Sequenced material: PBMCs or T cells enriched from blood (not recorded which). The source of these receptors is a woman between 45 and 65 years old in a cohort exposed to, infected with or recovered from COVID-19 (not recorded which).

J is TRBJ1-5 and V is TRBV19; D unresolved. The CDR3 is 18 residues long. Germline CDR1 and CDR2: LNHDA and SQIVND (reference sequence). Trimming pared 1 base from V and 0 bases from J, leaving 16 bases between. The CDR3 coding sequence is TGTGCCAGTAGTATAGGAAGGAGGGCAGTCGATAGCAATCAGCCCCAGCATTTT. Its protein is CASSIGRRAVDSNQPQHF. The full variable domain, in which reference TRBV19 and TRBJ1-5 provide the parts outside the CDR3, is DGGITQSPKYLFRKEGQNVTLSCEQNLNHDAMYWYRQDPGQGLRLIYYSQIVNDFQKGDIAEGYSVSREKKESFPLTVTSAQKNPTAFYLCASSIGRRAVDSNQPQHFGDGTRLSIL.

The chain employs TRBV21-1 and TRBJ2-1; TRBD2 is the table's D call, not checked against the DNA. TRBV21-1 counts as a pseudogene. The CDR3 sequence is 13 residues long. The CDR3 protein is CASSKLNDNEQFF. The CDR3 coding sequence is TGTGCCAGCAGCAAACTAAACGACAATGAGCAGTTCTTC.

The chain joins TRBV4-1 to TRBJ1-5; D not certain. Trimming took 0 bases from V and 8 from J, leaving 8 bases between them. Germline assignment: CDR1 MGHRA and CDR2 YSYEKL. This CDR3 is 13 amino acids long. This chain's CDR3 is CASSQDQEEPQHF. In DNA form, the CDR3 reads TGCGCCAGCAGCCAAGATCAGGAGGAGCCCCAGCATTTT.

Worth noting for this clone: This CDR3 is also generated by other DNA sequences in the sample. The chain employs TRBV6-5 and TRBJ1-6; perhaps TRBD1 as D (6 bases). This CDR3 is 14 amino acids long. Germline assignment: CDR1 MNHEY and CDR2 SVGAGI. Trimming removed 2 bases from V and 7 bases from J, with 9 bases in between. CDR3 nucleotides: TGTGCCAGCAGTTACGGGCAGGGGAATTCACCCCTCCACTTT. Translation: CASSYGQGNSPLHF.

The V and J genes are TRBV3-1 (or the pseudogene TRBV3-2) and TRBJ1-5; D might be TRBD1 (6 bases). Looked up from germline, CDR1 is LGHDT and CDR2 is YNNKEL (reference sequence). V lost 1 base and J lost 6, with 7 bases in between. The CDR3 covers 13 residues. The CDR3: CASSQGQAQPQHF. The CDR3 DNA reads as TGTGCCAGCAGCCAAGGACAGGCTCAGCCCCAGCATTTT.